This paragraph reports one T cell receptor beta chain. Its specificity is unknown. TCRdb derives one entry per CDR3 protein from the 5' RACE reads, leaving out DNA. The table lists 120,000 to 150,000 distinct CDR3 sequences. This record comes from a study of T cells expressing NK-cell markers. Study details: Sorted CD3+CD56-NKG2C+, CD3+CD56+NKG2C+ and CD3+CD56+NKG2C- T cells supplied the TCR beta repertoires. Broader study findings: These clonotypes additionally ranked first within the CD3+CD56-NKG2C+ fraction of a few donors.

The CDR3 covers 16 residues. Germline CDR1 SGHDT, CDR2 YYEEEE. The chain recombines TRBV5-6 with TRBJ2-3; the TCRdb call, TRBD1, lacks DNA for checking. The sequence derives from a man in his late teens or twenties in good health. The sample consisted of blood T cells: a sorted CD56 or NKG2C T cell subset, CD4+ or CD8+ T cells, or bulk PBMC T cells (not recorded which). CDR3 amino acids: CASSLADRGMTDTQYF. Drawing the rest from reference TRBV5-6 and TRBJ2-3, the complete variable domain is DAGVTQSPTHLIKTRGQQVTLRCSPKSGHDTVSWYQQALGQGPQFIFQYYEEEERQRGNFPDRFSGHQFPNYSSELNVNALLLGDSALYLCASSLADRGMTDTQYFGPGTRLTVL.